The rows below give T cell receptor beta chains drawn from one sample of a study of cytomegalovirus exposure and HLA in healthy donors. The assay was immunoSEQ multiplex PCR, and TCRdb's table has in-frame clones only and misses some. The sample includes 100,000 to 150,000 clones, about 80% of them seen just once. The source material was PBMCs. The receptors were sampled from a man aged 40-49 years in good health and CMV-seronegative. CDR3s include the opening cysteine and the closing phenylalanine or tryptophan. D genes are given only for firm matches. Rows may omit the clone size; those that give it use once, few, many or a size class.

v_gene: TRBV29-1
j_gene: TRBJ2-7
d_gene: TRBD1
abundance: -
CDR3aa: CSVDHRGRGEQYF
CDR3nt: TGCAGCGTTGACCACAGGGGGCGAGGCGAGCAGTACTTC

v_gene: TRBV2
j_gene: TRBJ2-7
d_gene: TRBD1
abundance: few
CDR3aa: CASSNSGTGLSEQYF
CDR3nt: TGTGCCAGCAGTAACTCCGGGACAGGGCTTTCAGAGCAGTACTTC

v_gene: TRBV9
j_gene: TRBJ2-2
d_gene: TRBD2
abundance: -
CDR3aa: CASSVGAGGFTGELFF
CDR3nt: TGTGCCAGCAGCGTAGGAGCGGGAGGGTTTACCGGGGAGCTGTTTTTT

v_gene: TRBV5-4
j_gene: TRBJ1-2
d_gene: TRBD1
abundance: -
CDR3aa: CASTSGTGSNYGYTF
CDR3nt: TGTGCCAGCACCTCCGGGACAGGGTCTAACTATGGCTACACCTTC

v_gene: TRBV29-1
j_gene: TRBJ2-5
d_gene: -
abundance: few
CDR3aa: CSVGGETETQYF
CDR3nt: TGCAGCGTTGGGGGGGAGACGGAGACCCAGTACTTC

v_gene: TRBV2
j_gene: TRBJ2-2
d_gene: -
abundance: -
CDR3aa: CASSAEIGELFF
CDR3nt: TGTGCCAGCAGTGCGGAGATCGGGGAGCTGTTTTTT

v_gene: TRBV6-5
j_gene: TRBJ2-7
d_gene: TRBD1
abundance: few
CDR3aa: CASRSGQANTYEQYF
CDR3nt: TGTGCCAGCAGATCCGGACAGGCAAACACCTACGAGCAGTACTTC

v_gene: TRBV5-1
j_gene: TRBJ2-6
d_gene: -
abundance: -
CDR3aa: CASSLAGISGANVLTF
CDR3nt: TGCGCCAGCAGCTTGGCCGGGATCTCTGGGGCCAACGTCCTGACTTTC

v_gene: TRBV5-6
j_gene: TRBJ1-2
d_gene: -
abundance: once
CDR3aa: CASSPGVNYGYTF
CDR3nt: TGTGCCAGCAGCCCAGGGGTTAACTATGGCTACACCTTC

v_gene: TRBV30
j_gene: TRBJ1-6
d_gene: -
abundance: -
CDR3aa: CAWSGQANSPLHF
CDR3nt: TGTGCCTGGAGTGGCCAGGCCAATTCACCCCTCCACTTT

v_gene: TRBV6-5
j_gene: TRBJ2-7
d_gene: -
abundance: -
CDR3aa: CASSRMGAEQYF
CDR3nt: TGTGCCAGCAGCCGAATGGGGGCCGAGCAGTACTTC

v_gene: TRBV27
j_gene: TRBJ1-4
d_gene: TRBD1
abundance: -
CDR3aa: CASSFDRVTRFVWANEKLFF
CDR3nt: TGTGCCAGCAGTTTTGACAGGGTTACCCGGTTTGTTTGGGCTAATGAAAAACTGTTTTTT

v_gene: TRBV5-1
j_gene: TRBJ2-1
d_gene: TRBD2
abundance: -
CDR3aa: CASSWSGSEGEQFF
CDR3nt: TGCGCCAGCAGCTGGAGCGGGAGTGAGGGTGAGCAGTTCTTC

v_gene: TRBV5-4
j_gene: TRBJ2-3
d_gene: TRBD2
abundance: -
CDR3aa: CASSFGTSVTDTQYF
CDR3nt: TGTGCCAGCAGCTTCGGGACTAGCGTAACAGATACGCAGTATTTT

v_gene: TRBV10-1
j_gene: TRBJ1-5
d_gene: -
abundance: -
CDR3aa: CASSLTGNQPQHF
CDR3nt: TGCGCCAGCAGCCTGACGGGTAATCAGCCCCAGCATTTT

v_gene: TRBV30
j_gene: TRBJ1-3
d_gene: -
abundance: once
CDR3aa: CAWSGQAPAGNTIYF
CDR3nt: TGTGCCTGGAGTGGCCAAGCGCCGGCTGGAAACACCATATATTTT

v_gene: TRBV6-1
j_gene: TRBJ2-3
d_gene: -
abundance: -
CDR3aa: CASSPFEAGPDTQYF
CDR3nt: TGTGCCAGCAGTCCTTTTGAGGCAGGGCCAGATACGCAGTATTTT

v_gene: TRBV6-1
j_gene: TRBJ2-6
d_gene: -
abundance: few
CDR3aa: CASSDGADSSGANVLTF
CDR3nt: TGTGCCAGCAGTGATGGGGCAGATTCCTCTGGGGCCAACGTCCTGACTTTC

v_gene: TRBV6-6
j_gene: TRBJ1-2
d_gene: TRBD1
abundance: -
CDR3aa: CASSYPGQGATGYTF
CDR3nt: TGTGCCAGCAGTTATCCGGGACAGGGGGCGACTGGCTACACCTTC

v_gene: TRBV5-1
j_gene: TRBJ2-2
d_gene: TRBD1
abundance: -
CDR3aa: CASSFSPGGAGGELFF
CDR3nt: TGCGCCAGCAGCTTTTCCCCAGGGGGCGCAGGCGGGGAGCTGTTTTTT

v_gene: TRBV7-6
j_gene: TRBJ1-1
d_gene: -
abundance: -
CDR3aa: CASSQMVITGLNTEAFF
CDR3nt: TGTGCCAGCAGTCAAATGGTAATTACAGGGCTAAACACTGAAGCTTTCTTT

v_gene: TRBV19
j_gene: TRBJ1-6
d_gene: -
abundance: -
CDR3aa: CASSVLREPRNSPLHF
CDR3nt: TGTGCCAGTAGTGTTCTACGGGAGCCTCGTAATTCACCCCTCCACTTT

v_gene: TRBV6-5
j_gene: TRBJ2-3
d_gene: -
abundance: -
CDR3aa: CASSYRTSTDTQYF
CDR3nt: TGTGCCAGCAGTTACAGGACTAGCACAGATACGCAGTATTTT

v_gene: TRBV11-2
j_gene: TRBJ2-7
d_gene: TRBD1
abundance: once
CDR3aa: CASSFSGTGAYEQYF
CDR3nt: TGTGCCAGCAGCTTTTCCGGGACAGGAGCCTACGAGCAGTACTTC

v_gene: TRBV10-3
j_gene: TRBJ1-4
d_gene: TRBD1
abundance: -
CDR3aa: CAISPTGTNEKLFF
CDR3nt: TGTGCCATCAGCCCGACAGGGACTAATGAAAAACTGTTTTTT

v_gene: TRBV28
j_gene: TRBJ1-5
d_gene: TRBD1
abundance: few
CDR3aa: CASSPGTGDGQPQHF
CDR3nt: TGTGCCAGCAGCCCCGGGACAGGGGATGGACAGCCCCAGCATTTT

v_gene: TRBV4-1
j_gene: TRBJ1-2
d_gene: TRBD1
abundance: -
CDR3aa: CASSKPGQGGGYTF
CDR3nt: TGCGCCAGCAGCAAACCGGGACAGGGTGGTGGCTACACCTTC